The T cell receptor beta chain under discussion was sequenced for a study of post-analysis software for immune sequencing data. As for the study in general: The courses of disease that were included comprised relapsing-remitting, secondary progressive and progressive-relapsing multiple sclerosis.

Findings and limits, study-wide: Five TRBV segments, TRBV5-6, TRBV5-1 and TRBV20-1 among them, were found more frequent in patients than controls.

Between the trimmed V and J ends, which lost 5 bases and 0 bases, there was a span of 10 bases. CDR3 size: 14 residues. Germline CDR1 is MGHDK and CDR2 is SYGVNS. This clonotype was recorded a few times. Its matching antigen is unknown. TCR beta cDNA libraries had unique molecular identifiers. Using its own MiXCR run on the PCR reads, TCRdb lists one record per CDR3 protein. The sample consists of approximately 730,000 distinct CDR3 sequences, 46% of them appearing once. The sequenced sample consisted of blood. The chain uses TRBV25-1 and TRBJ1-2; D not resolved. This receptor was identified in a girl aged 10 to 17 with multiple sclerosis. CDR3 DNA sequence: TGTGCCAGCAGTTTGGACGGTACTAACTATGGCTACACCTTC. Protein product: CASSLDGTNYGYTF.